This T cell receptor (beta chain) was recorded in a study of immune evolution from preneoplasia to lung adenocarcinoma. Study at large: HLA loss of heterozygosity: 5.5% to 8.5% AIS, approximately 15% MIA, 30% to 35% ADC, none AAH. Study results and caveats: Later-stage lesions seemingly showed higher T cell density and diversity than normal lung.

This clone has only one observation. Its specificity is not known. TCRdb keeps only in-frame clones here, not all; method: immunoSEQ multiplex PCR. The sample shows approximately 4,300 clones, roughly 86% of them seen only once. Resections took place in Japan or China from the mid-2010s to the late 2010s. After pathologic assessment, macro-dissection selected premalignant or tumor cells for extraction. Germline loops: CDR1 SGHNT, CDR2 YYREEE (reference sequence). This CDR3 spans 15 amino acids. V lost 2 bases, J lost 7 bases, and 6 bases stayed unmatched. This clonotype was obtained from a person aged 70 to 85 with lung adenocarcinoma. The chain recombines TRBV5-4 with TRBJ2-1; TRBD2 agrees at 10 bases. The source material was FFPE lung adenocarcinoma in situ tissue. The DNA of the CDR3 is TGTGCCAGCAGCTTTCCTAGCGGGAGTGGGAATGAGCAGTTCTTC. Translating gives CASSFPSGSGNEQFF.